This T cell receptor beta chain was profiled in a study of T cell changes during pregnancy in multiple sclerosis. Produced via immunoSEQ multiplex PCR; TCRdb's table is partial and in-frame only. The data show 30,000 to 35,000 clones, with approximately 90% seen just once and roughly 10% held by the top ten. V dropped 4 bases and J dropped 4 bases, with 15 bases sitting between them. Germline V gene data show CDR1 as SGHTS and CDR2 as YDEGEE. This CDR3 spans 15 amino acids. The material was CD8+ T cells from peripheral blood mononuclear cells, obtained before pregnancy. The genes are TRBV5-8 and TRBJ1-3; D might be TRBD1 (6 bases). This TCR came from a female donor with multiple sclerosis, enrolled in a pregnancy study. CDR3 sequence reads: CASSPPPGAGNTIYF. CDR3 coding DNA: TGTGCCAGCAGCCCTCCTCCAGGGGCCGGAAACACCATATATTTT.